What follows are 30 T cell receptor beta chains derived from one specimen sequenced in a study of cytomegalovirus exposure and HLA in healthy donors. The PCR ran on 60 Vbeta and 13 Jbeta primers. Assay: immunoSEQ multiplex PCR; the TCRdb copy retains only in-frame clones and omits some. This sample has about 150,000 clones, with approximately 80% found just once. The material sequenced was PBMCs. These receptors all stem from a boy aged 2 to 10 in good health and CMV-seronegative.

The gene calls are TRBV7-6 and TRBJ1-4; 9 nucleotides align to TRBD1. Trimming at V came to 5 bases and at J to 8 bases, leaving 9 bases not matched to a gene. Germline assignment: CDR1 SGHVS and CDR2 FNYEAQ. The CDR3 is made up of 15 amino acids. In DNA form, the CDR3 reads TGTGCCAGCAGCAGACAGGGGGGAGTAGGGGAAAAACTGTTTTTT. It specifies CASSRQGGVGEKLFF.

This clone appeared a single time. The chain has TRBV12-5 and TRBJ1-4; D perhaps matches TRBD1 (6 bases). The CDR3 has 15 amino acids. The V and J ends lost 3 bases and 5 bases respectively, with 13 bases between them. Germline V lookup: CDR1 LGHNT, CDR2 FRNRAP. The DNA of the CDR3 is TGTGCTAGTGGTTTTATTCACAGGGAGAATGAAAAACTGTTTTTT. This gives the protein CASGFIHRENEKLFF.

This sequence joins TRBV19 and TRBJ2-7; 9 nucleotides align to TRBD2. Germline V gene data show CDR1 as LNHDA and CDR2 as SQIVND (reference sequence). V was clipped by 9 bases and J by 0 bases; unmatched bases: 6. There are 14 residues in the CDR3. The CDR3 loop reads CASGIAGVSYEQYF. The CDR3 coding sequence is TGTGCCAGCGGCATAGCGGGAGTCTCCTACGAGCAGTACTTC. The full variable domain, in which reference TRBV19 and TRBJ2-7 provide the parts outside the CDR3, is DGGITQSPKYLFRKEGQNVTLSCEQNLNHDAMYWYRQDPGQGLRLIYYSQIVNDFQKGDIAEGYSVSREKKESFPLTVTSAQKNPTAFYLCASGIAGVSYEQYFGPGTRLTVT.

The chain joins TRBV5-6 to TRBJ2-7; TRBD2 matches 7 bases. Germline CDR1 and CDR2: SGHDT and YYEEEE. The CDR3 loop spans 12 amino acids. The J segment lost 5 bases and the V segment lost 2 bases, leaving 1 base of the junction unmatched. The CDR3 sequence is CASSFGGDEQYF. The DNA for the CDR3 is TGTGCCAGCAGCTTTGGGGGGGACGAGCAGTACTTC.

The chain recombines TRBV11-3 with TRBJ2-1; D not certain. Germline V gene lookup returns CDR1 SGHNT and CDR2 YENEEA. The CDR3 loop spans 11 amino acids. Trimming took off 3 bases at V and 8 bases at J, with 5 bases between the two ends. Here the CDR3 DNA reads TGTGCCAGCAGCTTGGCGGATGAGCAGTTCTTC. It codes for CASSLADEQFF.

The table lists this clone with a few counts. The chain has TRBV5-6 and TRBJ2-2; 8 nucleotides agree with TRBD2. Germline-derived CDR1 and CDR2 are SGHDT and YYEEEE. The junction had 4 bases not matched to a gene; V was cut back by 0 bases and J by 3 bases. This CDR3 comprises 16 residues. As DNA, the CDR3 is TGTGCCAGCAGCTTGGGAGCGGGAGCGTACACCGGGGAGCTGTTTTTT. Protein: CASSLGAGAYTGELFF.

This rearrangement joins TRBV11-2 to TRBJ2-7; D is unclear. Germline-derived CDR1 and CDR2 are SGHAT and FQNNGV. Trimming left V 5 bases short and J 3 bases short, with 11 bases between. This CDR3 region has 13 residues. Here the CDR3 DNA reads TGTGCCAGCAGCCCCAGGCTCTTCTACGAGCAGTACTTC. Amino acid sequence: CASSPRLFYEQYF. The full variable domain, rest sourced from reference TRBV11-2 and TRBJ2-7, is EAGVAQSPRYKIIEKRQSVAFWCNPISGHATLYWYQQILGQGPKLLIQFQNNGVVDDSQLPKDRFSAERLKGVDSTLKIQPAKLEDSAVYLCASSPRLFYEQYFGPGTRLTVT.

This sequence joins TRBV7-2 and TRBJ2-1; 7 positions match TRBD2. This CDR3 spans 16 amino acids. V lost 5 bases to trimming and J lost 1 base; unmatched junction nucleotides: 8. Germline V gene sequence: CDR1 SGHTA, CDR2 FQGNSA. In nucleotides, the CDR3 is TGTGCCAGCAGCCGTGTTGGACTAGGGTCCTACAATGAGCAGTTCTTC. Encoded protein: CASSRVGLGSYNEQFF.

V and J are TRBV19 and TRBJ1-1; 7 bases map to TRBD1. The germline V gene has CDR1 LNHDA and CDR2 SQIVND (reference sequence). V dropped 5 bases and J dropped 4; count of bases not matched to a gene: 7. The CDR3 runs to 14 residues. The CDR3 loop is CASSPTGTLTEAFF. The CDR3 DNA follows: TGTGCCAGTAGTCCGACAGGGACCCTCACTGAAGCTTTCTTT. Looking up the rest from reference TRBV19 and TRBJ1-1 gives the full variable domain: DGGITQSPKYLFRKEGQNVTLSCEQNLNHDAMYWYRQDPGQGLRLIYYSQIVNDFQKGDIAEGYSVSREKKESFPLTVTSAQKNPTAFYLCASSPTGTLTEAFFGQGTRLTVV.

The chain combines TRBV12-5 with TRBJ2-7, with 8 bases aligning to TRBD2. This CDR3 contains 16 residues. The germline V gene encodes CDR1 LGHNT and CDR2 FRNRAP. J gave up 6 bases and V 5 bases, and 15 bases lay outside the gene matches. The CDR3 DNA is TGTGCTAGTGGTAGGGGATGGTATAGCGGGATTCCCGAGCAGTACTTC. Translated: CASGRGWYSGIPEQYF. Full variable domain (remainder filled in from reference TRBV12-5 and TRBJ2-7): DARVTQTPRHKVTEMGQEVTMRCQPILGHNTVFWYRQTMMQGLELLAYFRNRAPLDDSGMPKDRFSAEMPDATLATLKIQPSEPRDSAVYFCASGRGWYSGIPEQYFGPGTRLTVT.

The V gene is TRBV25-1, the J gene TRBJ2-3; 7 bases agree with TRBD1. CDR1 is MGHDK, CDR2 SYGVNS, per germline. The CDR3 consists of 13 residues. Trimming removed 2 bases from V and 6 bases from J; junction bases left unmatched: 2. The CDR3 DNA reads as TGTGCCAGCAGTGAACTGGGACAGGATACGCAGTATTTT. It specifies CASSELGQDTQYF.

A word on this clone: Compared with germline, one end of the junction differs, possibly owing to a read error. The CDR3 spells CASRDGDSNNEQFF. The CDR3 bases are TGTGCCAGTAGAGACGGGGACTCCAACAATGAGCAGTTCTTC. This chain joins TRBV19 and TRBJ2-1, with D perhaps TRBD2 (6 bases). The CDR3 covers 14 residues. Looked up from germline, CDR1 is LNHDA and CDR2 is SQIVND (reference sequence). The variable domain in full, completed from reference TRBV19 and TRBJ2-1, reads DGGITQSPKYLFRKEGQNVTLSCEQNLNHDAMYWYRQDPGQGLRLIYYSQIVNDFQKGDIAEGYSVSREKKESFPLTVTSAQKNPTAFYLCASRDGDSNNEQFFGPGTRLTVL.

The chain combines TRBV2 with TRBJ2-5; TRBD2 agrees at 7 bases. The V and J ends lost 7 bases and 2 bases, in that order; junction bases with no gene match: 4. Germline V gene sequence: CDR1 SNHLY, CDR2 FYNNEI. This CDR3 has 13 amino acids. CDR3 loop: CASTLAVQETQYF. The CDR3 region has the DNA TGTGCCAGCACTCTAGCGGTGCAAGAGACCCAGTACTTC.

V is TRBV19 and J is TRBJ2-3, with 12 bases fitting TRBD2. The CDR3 is 15 amino acids. After removal of 6 bases from V and 3 bases from J, the junction contained 4 bases not matched to a gene. Germline V lookup: CDR1 LNHDA, CDR2 SQIVND (reference sequence). As DNA, the CDR3 is TGTGCCAGTAGCCGCACTAGCGGGAGGACAGATACGCAGTATTTT. Protein sequence: CASSRTSGRTDTQYF. Combining the CDR3 with reference TRBV19 and TRBJ2-3 gives the whole variable domain DGGITQSPKYLFRKEGQNVTLSCEQNLNHDAMYWYRQDPGQGLRLIYYSQIVNDFQKGDIAEGYSVSREKKESFPLTVTSAQKNPTAFYLCASSRTSGRTDTQYFGPGTRLTVL.

This clone was seen only once. The V call is TRBV19, the J call TRBJ2-7; TRBD1 matches 7 bases. V was clipped by 0 bases and J by 2 bases; unmatched bases: 4. The CDR3 spans 15 residues. Germline assignment: CDR1 LNHDA and CDR2 SQIVND (reference sequence). The CDR3 loop reads CASSIDRQGPYEQYF. As DNA, the CDR3 is TGTGCCAGTAGTATAGATCGACAGGGCCCCTACGAGCAGTACTTC.

This clone has only one observation. The chain employs TRBV5-1 and TRBJ2-5, with D maybe TRBD1 (7 bases). The CDR3 length is 15 residues. Trimming removed 5 bases from V and 1 base from J, with 15 bases in between. Germline assignment: CDR1 SGHRS and CDR2 YFSETQ. The CDR3 sequence is CASSPGGGLQETQYF. For the CDR3, the DNA is TGCGCCAGCAGTCCCGGAGGGGGCCTCCAAGAGACCCAGTACTTC.

This chain's CDR3 is CASSLGRTSGGTQYF. The CDR3 nucleotides read TGTGCCAGCAGCTTAGGCAGGACTAGCGGGGGTACGCAGTATTTT. The chain uses TRBV5-8 and TRBJ2-3, with 13 bases aligning to TRBD2. With V trimmed by 2 bases and J by 8 bases, 5 bases remained unmatched. Looked up from germline, CDR1 is SGHTS and CDR2 is YDEGEE. This CDR3 spans 15 amino acids.

The chain recombines TRBV9 with TRBJ2-1; a weak D match, TRBD2 (8 bases). Germline V lookup: CDR1 SGDLS, CDR2 YYNGEE. Trimming removed 4 bases from V and 8 bases from J, with 22 bases in between. CDR3 length equals 16 residues. CDR3 sequence (DNA): TGTGCCAGCAGCCCCCAGGGGGGACTAGGACGGTATGAGCAGTTCTTC. Translated: CASSPQGGLGRYEQFF.

The chain is built from TRBV9 and TRBJ2-1, with a weak D call TRBD2 (6 bases). Germline CDR1 and CDR2: SGDLS and YYNGEE. The CDR3 consists of 14 residues. V shed 0 bases and J shed 5 bases, with 9 bases lying between them. The CDR3 region is CASSVEGGNNEQFF. The CDR3, as DNA: TGTGCCAGCAGCGTAGAGGGCGGGAACAATGAGCAGTTCTTC.

The chain carries TRBV7-3 and TRBJ2-1, with TRBD1 identical over 10 bases. The V gene's germline CDR1 is SGHTA and CDR2 FQGTGA. V trimming: 5 bases; J trimming: 10 bases; junction bases outside the gene matches: 5. The CDR3 is 13 amino acids. CDR3 residues: CASSLWTGGEQFF. The DNA of the CDR3 is TGTGCCAGCAGCCTGTGGACAGGGGGAGAGCAGTTCTTC.

The chain employs TRBV7-2 and TRBJ2-5, with a possible D match to TRBD1 (5 bases). CDR3 size: 13 residues. Germline CDR1 and CDR2: SGHTA and FQGNSA. V was pared by 1 base and J by 4 bases, with 7 bases between. The CDR3 is CASSLGRVETQYF. CDR3 coding DNA: TGTGCCAGCAGCTTAGGCAGGGTAGAGACCCAGTACTTC.

The chain recombines TRBV5-1 with TRBJ2-2; no firm D call. Trimming pared 2 bases from V and 0 bases from J, leaving 11 bases between. Germline lookup yields CDR1 SGHRS and CDR2 YFSETQ. CDR3 length: 16 residues. The CDR3: CASSFLEVPNTGELFF. The CDR3 DNA follows: TGCGCCAGCAGCTTTCTAGAGGTCCCGAACACCGGGGAGCTGTTTTTT. Full variable domain (outside the CDR3, taken from reference TRBV5-1 and TRBJ2-2): KAGVTQTPRYLIKTRGQQVTLSCSPISGHRSVSWYQQTPGQGLQFLFEYFSETQRNKGNFPGRFSGRQFSNSRSEMNVSTLELGDSALYLCASSFLEVPNTGELFFGEGSRLTVL.

This chain joins TRBV7-8 and TRBJ2-7; a weak D match, TRBD2 (5 bases). The CDR3 is 15 amino acids. The germline V gene encodes CDR1 SGHVS and CDR2 FQNEAQ. The ends were cut back, 5 bases at V and 0 bases at J, with 14 bases in the middle. CDR3 in amino acids: CASSPLDRDSYEQYF. The CDR3 coding sequence is TGTGCCAGCAGCCCTCTTGATCGGGACTCCTACGAGCAGTACTTC. Looking up the rest from reference TRBV7-8 and TRBJ2-7 gives the full variable domain: GAGVSQSPRYKVAKRGQDVALRCDPISGHVSLFWYQQALGQGPEFLTYFQNEAQLDKSGLPSDRFFAERPEGSVSTLKIQRTQQEDSAVYLCASSPLDRDSYEQYFGPGTRLTVT.

Notes on this clone: Relative to the germline gene, one junction end is altered; a read error may explain this. In DNA, the CDR3 is TGTGCCAGCAGCTTAGTTGGGGGAGGGAACACTAAAGCTTTCTTT. Amino acid sequence: CASSLVGGGNTKAFF. The chain employs TRBV7-9 and TRBJ1-1; possible D gene TRBD1, 5 bases. Germline loops: CDR1 SEHNR, CDR2 FQNEAQ (reference sequence). The CDR3 is made up of 15 amino acids.

V is TRBV10-1 and J is TRBJ2-2; tentatively, D is TRBD2 (6 bases). CDR3 length: 13 amino acids. Trimming removed 5 bases from V and 6 bases from J, with 10 bases in between. Germline loops: CDR1 WNHNN, CDR2 SYGVQD (reference sequence). CDR3 in amino acids: CASSPREAGELFF. In DNA, the CDR3 is TGCGCCAGCAGTCCCAGGGAGGCCGGGGAGCTGTTTTTT.

V usage is TRBV11-2 and J usage is TRBJ1-1, with D unclear. Trimming took off 5 bases at V and 5 bases at J, with 9 bases between the two ends. This CDR3 region has 12 residues. The germline gives CDR1 SGHAT, CDR2 FQNNGV. CDR3 residues: CASSPAGTEAFF. The CDR3 DNA sequence: TGTGCCAGCAGCCCTGCCGGGACTGAAGCTTTCTTT.

This sequence joins TRBV6-1 and TRBJ2-2, with a tentative D call TRBD1 (6 bases). Germline V lookup: CDR1 MNHNS, CDR2 SASEGT. The CDR3 consists of 13 residues. Between the trimmed V and J ends, which lost 6 bases and 3 bases, there was a span of 8 bases. CDR3 protein: CASSHRDTGELFF. In DNA form, the CDR3 reads TGTGCCAGCAGCCACAGGGACACCGGGGAGCTGTTTTTT.

This clone was counted only a few times. This rearrangement joins TRBV2 to TRBJ2-3; no clear D gene. In germline, CDR1 is SNHLY, CDR2 FYNNEI. This CDR3 is 12 amino acids long. The V end lost 6 bases, the J end lost 4 bases, and 8 bases lay between the germline ends. The CDR3 spells CASRVQPDTQYF. In DNA form, the CDR3 reads TGTGCCAGCAGAGTACAACCAGATACGCAGTATTTT.

This clone appeared once. V and J are TRBV27 and TRBJ2-3, with D possibly matching TRBD1 (5 bases). Trimming shortened V by 5 bases and J by 5 bases, and 8 bases separated the two germline ends. The germline V gene encodes CDR1 MNHEY and CDR2 SMNVEV (reference sequence). The CDR3 runs 12 residues. The DNA for the CDR3 is TGTGCCAGCAGTCTAACAGGAGATACGCAGTATTTT. Its protein product is CASSLTGDTQYF.

This clone was recorded a few times. The chain has TRBV7-8 and TRBJ1-1; weak D call: TRBD1 (5 bases). Germline loops: CDR1 SGHVS, CDR2 FQNEAQ. The germline V and J ends were trimmed by 5 bases and 3 bases, with 16 bases remaining between them. The CDR3 is made up of 15 amino acids. CDR3 in amino acids: CASSQGTGGYTEAFF. The CDR3 DNA reads as TGTGCCAGCAGCCAGGGCACCGGGGGATACACTGAAGCTTTCTTT. Full variable domain (outside the CDR3, taken from reference TRBV7-8 and TRBJ1-1): GAGVSQSPRYKVAKRGQDVALRCDPISGHVSLFWYQQALGQGPEFLTYFQNEAQLDKSGLPSDRFFAERPEGSVSTLKIQRTQQEDSAVYLCASSQGTGGYTEAFFGQGTRLTVV.